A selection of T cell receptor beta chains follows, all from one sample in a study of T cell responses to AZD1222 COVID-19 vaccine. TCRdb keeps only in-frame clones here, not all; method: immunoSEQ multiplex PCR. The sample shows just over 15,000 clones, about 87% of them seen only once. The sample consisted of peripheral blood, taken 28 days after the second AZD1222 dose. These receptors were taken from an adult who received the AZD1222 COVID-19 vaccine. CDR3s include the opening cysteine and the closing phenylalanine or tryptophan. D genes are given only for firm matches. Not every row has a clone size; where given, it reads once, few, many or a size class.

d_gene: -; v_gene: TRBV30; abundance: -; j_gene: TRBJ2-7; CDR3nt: TGTGCCTGGACCGGGACATTCGAGGAGAGGCAGTACTTC; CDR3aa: CAWTGTFEERQYF
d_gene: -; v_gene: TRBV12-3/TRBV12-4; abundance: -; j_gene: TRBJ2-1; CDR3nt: TGTGCCAGCAGTTTGGCGGGTTATGAGCAGTTCTTC; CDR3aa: CASSLAGYEQFF
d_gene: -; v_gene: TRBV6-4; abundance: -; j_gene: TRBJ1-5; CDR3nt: TGTGCCAGCACCGTGAGCCAAGATCAGCCCCAGCATTTT; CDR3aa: CASTVSQDQPQHF
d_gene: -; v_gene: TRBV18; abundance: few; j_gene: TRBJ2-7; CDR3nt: TGTGCCAGCTCACCTCTCGGGGAGTACTACGAGCAGTACTTC; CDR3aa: CASSPLGEYYEQYF
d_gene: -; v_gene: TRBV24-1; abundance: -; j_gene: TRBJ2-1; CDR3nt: TGTGCCACCAGTGATTTGCCGAAACCCGGGACATACAATGAGCAGTTCTTC; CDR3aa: CATSDLPKPGTYNEQFF
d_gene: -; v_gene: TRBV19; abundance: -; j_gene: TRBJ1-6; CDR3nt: TGTGCCAGTAGTGACCGGGGTCCTAATTCACCCCTCCACTTT; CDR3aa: CASSDRGPNSPLHF
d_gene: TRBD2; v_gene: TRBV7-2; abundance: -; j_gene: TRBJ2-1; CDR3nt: TGTGCCAGCAGCTTAGTCAGCGGGGGGGCGAATGAGCAGTTCTTC; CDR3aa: CASSLVSGGANEQFF
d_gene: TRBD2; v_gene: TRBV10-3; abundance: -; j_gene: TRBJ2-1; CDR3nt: TGTGCCACCCAGCTAGCGGTTTACAATGAGCAGTTCTTC; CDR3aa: CATQLAVYNEQFF
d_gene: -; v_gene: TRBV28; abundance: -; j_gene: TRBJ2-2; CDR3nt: TGTGCCAGCAGTTTTCTATTAGGGAAAACCGGGGAGCTGTTTTTT; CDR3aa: CASSFLLGKTGELFF
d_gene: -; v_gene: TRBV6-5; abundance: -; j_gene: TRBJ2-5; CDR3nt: TGTGCCAGCTTTGCAGGTAGGGAGACCCAGTACTTC; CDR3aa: CASFAGRETQYF
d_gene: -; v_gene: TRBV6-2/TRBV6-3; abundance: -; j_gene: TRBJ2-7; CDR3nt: TGTGCCAGCAGTTACGGGAGAGCTACCTACGAGCAGTACTTC; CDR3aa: CASSYGRATYEQYF
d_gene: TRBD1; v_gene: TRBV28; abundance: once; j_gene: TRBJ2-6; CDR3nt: TGTGCCAGCAGTTCCACAGGGGCTTCCCCCTCTGGGGCCAACGTCCTGACTTTC; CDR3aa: CASSSTGASPSGANVLTF
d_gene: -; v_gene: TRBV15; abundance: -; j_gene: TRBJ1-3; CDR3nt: TGTGCCACCAGCAGAGATCCAGGGGAGGGAAACACCATATATTTT; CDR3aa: CATSRDPGEGNTIYF
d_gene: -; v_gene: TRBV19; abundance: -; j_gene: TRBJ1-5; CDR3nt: TGTGCCAGTAGCCCCGGGATGCGGCAGCCCCAGCATTTT; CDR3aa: CASSPGMRQPQHF
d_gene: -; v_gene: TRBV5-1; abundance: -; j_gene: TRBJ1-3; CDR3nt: TGCGCCAGCAGCCTTCAGGGCCAGACTGGAAACACCATATATTTT; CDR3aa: CASSLQGQTGNTIYF
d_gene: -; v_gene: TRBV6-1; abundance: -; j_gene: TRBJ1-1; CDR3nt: TGTGCCAGCAGTGAAAGGCCTAACACTGAAGCTTTCTTT; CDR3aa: CASSERPNTEAFF
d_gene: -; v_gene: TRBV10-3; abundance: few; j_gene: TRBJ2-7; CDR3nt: TGTGCCATCGGGCAGGGACCCTACGAGCAGTACTTC; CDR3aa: CAIGQGPYEQYF
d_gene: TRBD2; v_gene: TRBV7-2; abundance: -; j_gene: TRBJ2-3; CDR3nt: TGTGCCAGCAGCTTTTTGACTAGCGGGGGAAGATCAGATACGCAGTATTTT; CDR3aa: CASSFLTSGGRSDTQYF
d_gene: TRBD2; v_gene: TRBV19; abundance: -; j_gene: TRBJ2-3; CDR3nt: TGTGCCAGTAGTATGGTCGGTAGCGGGACTTTAAATACGCAGTATTTT; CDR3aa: CASSMVGSGTLNTQYF
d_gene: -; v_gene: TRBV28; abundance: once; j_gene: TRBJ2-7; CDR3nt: TGTGCCAGCAGTTTACGACAGGAGACCTACGAGCAGTACTTC; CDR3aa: CASSLRQETYEQYF
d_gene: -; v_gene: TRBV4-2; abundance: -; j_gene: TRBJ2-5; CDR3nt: TGTGCCAGCAGCCAAGGAGGGACCGGTGAGACCCAGTACTTC; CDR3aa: CASSQGGTGETQYF
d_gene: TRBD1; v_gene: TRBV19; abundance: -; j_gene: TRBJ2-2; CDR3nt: TGTGCCAGTAGCGGGACAGGTGTGAACACCGGGGAGCTGTTTTTT; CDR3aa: CASSGTGVNTGELFF
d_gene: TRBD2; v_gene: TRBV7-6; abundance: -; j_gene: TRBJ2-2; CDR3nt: TGTGCCAGCAGCAATCTAGCGGGAGTAAACACCGGGGAGCTGTTTTTT; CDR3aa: CASSNLAGVNTGELFF
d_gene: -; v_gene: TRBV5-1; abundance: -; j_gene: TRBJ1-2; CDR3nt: TGCGCCAGCAGCTTGGTGGCAGCCGGTAACTATGGCTACACCTTC; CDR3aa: CASSLVAAGNYGYTF
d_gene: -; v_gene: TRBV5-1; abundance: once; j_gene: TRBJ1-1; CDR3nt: TGCGCCAGCAGCTTGCGGGGAGGAACTGAAGCTTTCTTT; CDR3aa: CASSLRGGTEAFF
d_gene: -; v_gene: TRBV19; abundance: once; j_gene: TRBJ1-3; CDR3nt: TGTGCCAGTAGTCCATCAAGAACCTCTGGAAACACCATATATTTT; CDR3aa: CASSPSRTSGNTIYF
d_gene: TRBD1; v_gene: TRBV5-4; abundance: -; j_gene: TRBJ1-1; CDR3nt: TGTGCCAGCAGTTTGAACGGACAGGGGAACACTGAAGCTTTCTTT; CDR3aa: CASSLNGQGNTEAFF
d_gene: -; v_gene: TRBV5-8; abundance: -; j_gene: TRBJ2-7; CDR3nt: TGTGCCAGCAGGGGGGGCTACGAGCAGTACTTC; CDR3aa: CASRGGYEQYF
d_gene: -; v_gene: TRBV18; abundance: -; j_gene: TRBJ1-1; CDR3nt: TGTGCCAGCTCACCAGGTTTAAATCAAGTTGAAGCTTTCTTT; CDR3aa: CASSPGLNQVEAFF
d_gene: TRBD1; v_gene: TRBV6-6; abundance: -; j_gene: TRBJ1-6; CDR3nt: TGTGCCAGCACCCGGGACAGTAATTCACCCCTCCACTTT; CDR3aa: CASTRDSNSPLHF
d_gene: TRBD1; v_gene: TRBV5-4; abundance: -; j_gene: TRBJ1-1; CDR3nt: TGTGCCAGCAGCTTAGGGGGCAGGAACACTGAAGCTTTCTTT; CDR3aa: CASSLGGRNTEAFF
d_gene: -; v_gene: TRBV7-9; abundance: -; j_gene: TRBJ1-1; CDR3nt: TGTGCCAGCAGAAAGGGTTACACTGAAGCTTTCTTT; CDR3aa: CASRKGYTEAFF
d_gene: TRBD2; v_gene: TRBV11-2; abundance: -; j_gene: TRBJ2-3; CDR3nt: TGTGCCAGCAGCTACCGGGGGACTAGCGGAGCAGATACGCAGTATTTT; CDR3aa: CASSYRGTSGADTQYF
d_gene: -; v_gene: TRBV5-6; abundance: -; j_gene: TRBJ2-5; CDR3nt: TGTGCCAGCAGCTTGCGGGAGACCCAGTACTTC; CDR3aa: CASSLRETQYF
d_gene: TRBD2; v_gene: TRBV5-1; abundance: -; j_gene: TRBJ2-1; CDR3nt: TGCGCCAGCAGCTCAGGGATTATAGCGGGAGAGAATGAGCAGTTCTTC; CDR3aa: CASSSGIIAGENEQFF
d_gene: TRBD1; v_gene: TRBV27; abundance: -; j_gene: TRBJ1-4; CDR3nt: TGTGCCAGCAGTCCTGCCGGGACAGTCAGCGAAAAACTGTTTTTT; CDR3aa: CASSPAGTVSEKLFF
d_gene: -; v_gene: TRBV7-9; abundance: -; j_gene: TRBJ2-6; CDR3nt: TGTGCCAGCAGCTTAAGGGCTGGGGCCAACGTCCTGACTTTC; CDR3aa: CASSLRAGANVLTF
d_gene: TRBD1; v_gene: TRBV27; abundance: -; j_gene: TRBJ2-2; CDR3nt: TGTGCCAGCAGTGGACAGGGGTCCGGGGAGCTGTTTTTT; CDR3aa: CASSGQGSGELFF
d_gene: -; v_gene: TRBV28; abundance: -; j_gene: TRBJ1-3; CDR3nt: TGTGCCAGCAGCCTCCACCAGGCCGGAAACACCATATATTTT; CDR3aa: CASSLHQAGNTIYF
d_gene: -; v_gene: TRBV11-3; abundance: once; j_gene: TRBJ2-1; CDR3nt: TGTGCCAGCAGCTTAGGAGAGTACAATGAGCAGTTCTTC; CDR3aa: CASSLGEYNEQFF
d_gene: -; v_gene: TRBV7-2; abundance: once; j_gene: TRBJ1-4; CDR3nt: TGTGCCAGCAGCTCCGCGAGGGGGACTAATGAAAAACTGTTTTTT; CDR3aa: CASSSARGTNEKLFF
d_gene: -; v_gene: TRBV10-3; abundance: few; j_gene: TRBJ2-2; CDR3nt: TGTGCCATCAGTGAAACTCCCCCGGGGAACACCGGGGAGCTGTTTTTT; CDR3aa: CAISETPPGNTGELFF
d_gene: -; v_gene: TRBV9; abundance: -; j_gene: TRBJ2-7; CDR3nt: TGTGCCAGCAGCGTTGGCCCCTTGGGTAGTATAGTCTACGAGCAGTACTTC; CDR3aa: CASSVGPLGSIVYEQYF
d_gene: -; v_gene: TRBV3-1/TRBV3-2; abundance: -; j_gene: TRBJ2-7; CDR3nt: TGTGCCAGCAGCCGCAAAGGGGGGGCCCTCTACGAGCAGTACTTC; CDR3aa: CASSRKGGALYEQYF
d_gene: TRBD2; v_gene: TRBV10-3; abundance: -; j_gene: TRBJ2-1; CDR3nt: TGTGCCATCACACAGGCGGGAGGGAATCCAGCAAATGAGCAGTTCTTC; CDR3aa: CAITQAGGNPANEQFF
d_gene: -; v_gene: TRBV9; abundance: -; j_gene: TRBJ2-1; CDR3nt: TGTGCCAGCAGCGTAGGGTTACTTATGGGGGATGAGCAGTTCTTC; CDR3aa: CASSVGLLMGDEQFF
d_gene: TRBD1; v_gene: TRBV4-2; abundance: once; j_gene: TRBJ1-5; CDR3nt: TGTGCCAGCAGCCAAACCGACAGGGGAAACAATCAGCCCCAGCATTTT; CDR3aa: CASSQTDRGNNQPQHF
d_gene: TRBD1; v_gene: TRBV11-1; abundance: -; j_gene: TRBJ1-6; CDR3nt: TGTGCCAGCAGCCGACAGGGTGGAGGCTATAATTCACCCCTCCACTTT; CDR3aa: CASSRQGGGYNSPLHF
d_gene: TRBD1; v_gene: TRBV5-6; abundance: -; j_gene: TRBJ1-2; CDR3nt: TGTGCCAGCAGTTATCCCGGGACAGGCAAGGGAGAGGATGGCTACACCTTC; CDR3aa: CASSYPGTGKGEDGYTF
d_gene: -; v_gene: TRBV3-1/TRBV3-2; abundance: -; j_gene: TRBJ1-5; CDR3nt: TGTGCCAGCAGCCAAGATGGGACGAGGGCCCAGCATTTT; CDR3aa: CASSQDGTRAQHF
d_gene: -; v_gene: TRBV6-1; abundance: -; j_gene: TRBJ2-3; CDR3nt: TGTGCCAGCAGTGAAGTGGGGAAGGCAGATACGCAGTATTTT; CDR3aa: CASSEVGKADTQYF
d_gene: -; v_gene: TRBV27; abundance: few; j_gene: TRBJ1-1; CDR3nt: TGTCTGAACACTGAAGCTTTCTTT; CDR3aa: CLNTEAFF
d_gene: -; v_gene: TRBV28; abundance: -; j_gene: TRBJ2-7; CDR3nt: TGTGCCAGCAGTTTTGGCAGCTACGAGCAGTACTTC; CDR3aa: CASSFGSYEQYF
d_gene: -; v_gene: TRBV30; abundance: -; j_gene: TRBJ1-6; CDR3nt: TGTGCCTGGAGTGTACGCCTGGGGGGCGCGAGCGGGAGGTCACCCCTCCACTTT; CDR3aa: CAWSVRLGGASGRSPLHF
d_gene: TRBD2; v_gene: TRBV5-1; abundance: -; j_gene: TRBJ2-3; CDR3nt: TGCGCCAGCAGCCTAACGGCCAGCGGGAAAGTAGATACGCAGTATTTT; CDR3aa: CASSLTASGKVDTQYF
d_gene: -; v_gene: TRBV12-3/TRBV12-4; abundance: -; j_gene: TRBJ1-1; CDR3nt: TGTGCCAGCAGTTTTGCGGCCGCTGAAGCTTTCTTT; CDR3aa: CASSFAAAEAFF
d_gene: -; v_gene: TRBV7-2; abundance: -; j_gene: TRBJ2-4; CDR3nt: TGTGCCAGCAGCTTAGGGACAAACAAAAACATTCAGTACTTC; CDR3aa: CASSLGTNKNIQYF
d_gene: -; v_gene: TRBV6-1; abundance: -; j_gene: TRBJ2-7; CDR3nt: TGTGCCAGCAGTGAAGGGGGCGAATCCTACTACGAGCAGTACTTC; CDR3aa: CASSEGGESYYEQYF
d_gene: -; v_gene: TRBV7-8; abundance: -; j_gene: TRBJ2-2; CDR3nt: TGTGCCAGCACCCCAGGGTCGGAGCTCGGCACCGGGGAGCTGTTTTTT; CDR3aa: CASTPGSELGTGELFF